Detailed here is one T cell receptor (beta chain). The antigen remains unidentified. This sample was included in a study of shared clonotypes between healthy human individuals. Whole-study findings and limits: Estimated clonotype richness was generally higher in naive than memory subsets. Despite large depth, sorted-subset datasets appeared incompletely sequenced.

Sorted subsets were amplified in replicate PCRs using around 220 ng DNA, about 30,000 T cell genomes. The protocol was immunoSEQ multiplex PCR, while the TCRdb copy is restricted to in-frame clones and leaves out a portion. The sample lists some 2,000,000 clones, roughly 96% occurring once. CDR1 and CDR2 from the germline V gene are SGHDT and YYEEEE. The CDR3 consists of 14 residues. Losses at the gene ends were 4 bases for V and 5 bases for J; bases not matched to a gene: 7. The specimen sequenced was naive CD4+ T cells sorted from blood. The sample's subset: CD45RA+ positively selected. This receptor was taken from a man between 18 and 35 years old in good health. The V gene is TRBV5-6, the J gene TRBJ2-3; 7 bases align to TRBD2. CDR3 nucleotides: TGTGCCAGCAGCCAACGGGCGGGGGAAGATACGCAGTATTTT. Translated: CASSQRAGEDTQYF.